Listed below are T cell receptor beta chains from one sample, sequenced in a study of T cells in Graves' hyperthyroidism and ophthalmopathy. Via MiXCR, TCRdb re-called the multiplex PCR reads, giving one row per CDR3 protein. There are some 250,000 distinct CDR3 sequences in the sample; 15% occur only once, and 30% lies in the top ten. The sequencing sample was made of blood. Receptors originate from a woman aged 45 to 65 with Graves' hyperthyroidism that later progressed to Graves' ophthalmopathy. The CDR3 runs from the conserved cysteine through the conserved F or W. The D gene is left open where the match is weak. The listing skips clone size in some rows; elsewhere it reads once, few, many or a size class.

>many|TRBV29-1|TRBJ2-7|.
TGCAGCGGCGGACCCCTAAACCACGAGCAGTACTTC
CSGGPLNHEQYF
>many|TRBV5-1|TRBJ1-2|.
TGCGCCAGCAGCTTGCTTTATGGCTACACCTTC
CASSLLYGYTF
>.|TRBV29-1|TRBJ2-5|.
TGCAGCTCTCGGGAGTTCCAAGAGACCCAGTACTTC
CSSREFQETQYF
>.|TRBV2|TRBJ2-1|TRBD2
TGTGCCAGCAGGACGACTAGCGGGAGTTTCAACAATGAGCAGTTCTTC
CASRTTSGSFNNEQFF
>.|TRBV18|TRBJ2-2|.
TGTGCCAGCTCACCTTGGGACACTTACACCGGGGAGCTGTTTTTT
CASSPWDTYTGELFF
>many|TRBV20-1|TRBJ2-7|.
TGCAGTGCTAGACTCCCCGATCTTGGCGAGCAGTACTTC
CSARLPDLGEQYF
>few|TRBV7-8|TRBJ2-7|.
TGTGCCAGCAGCCCCTTCGAGGGCCCCGGATACGAGCAGTACTTC
CASSPFEGPGYEQYF
>many|TRBV28|TRBJ1-5|.
TGTGCCAGCAGTTTGTCCGGGACGGAGAATCAGCCCCAGCATTTT
CASSLSGTENQPQHF
>few|TRBV19|TRBJ1-5|TRBD1
TGTGCCAGTACGAAGGACAGGGCATTCAATCAGCCCCAGCATTTT
CASTKDRAFNQPQHF
>many|TRBV5-4|TRBJ2-7|.
TGTGCCAGCAGCTTATACTACGAGCAGTACTTC
CASSLYYEQYF
>.|TRBV4-1|TRBJ1-4|.
TGCGCCAGCAGCCAGCTGACACGGGGCATAGGTAGCAATGAAAAACTGTTTTTT
CASSQLTRGIGSNEKLFF
>many|TRBV6-2/TRBV6-3|TRBJ1-6|.
TGTGCCAGCAGTTACGGGGAGGTATTTCTTTCACCCCTCCACTTT
CASSYGEVFLSPLHF
>many|TRBV2|TRBJ2-7|.
TGTGCCAGCAGTGCTGGGTTTTCCTACGAGCAGTACTTC
CASSAGFSYEQYF
>many|TRBV30|TRBJ2-7|.
TGTGCCTGCTCCAGGTCCTCCTACGAGCAGTACTTC
CACSRSSYEQYF
>many|TRBV7-8|TRBJ2-1|.
TGTGCCAGCAGCTTTATACTAGCAGCATACAATGAGCAGTTCTTC
CASSFILAAYNEQFF
>many|TRBV28|TRBJ1-1|.
TGTGCCAGCAGAACAGGTATGAACACTGAAGCTTTCTTT
CASRTGMNTEAFF
>many|TRBV5-1|TRBJ1-2|TRBD1
TGCGCCAGCAGCTTGAGGGGACAGGGGACCTATGGCTACACCTTC
CASSLRGQGTYGYTF
>many|TRBV3-1|TRBJ1-1|.
TGTGCCAGCAGCCAAAACCATAGGACAAGGGCCGAACCTGAAGCTTTCTTT
CASSQNHRTRAEPEAFF
>many|TRBV7-8|TRBJ2-6|.
TGTGCCAGCAGCTTAGGAACTCCCAGCTCTGGGGCCAACGTCCTGACTTTC
CASSLGTPSSGANVLTF